This entry lists 26 T cell receptor beta chains sequenced from one sample in a study of OX40 agonist ivuxolimab in advanced cancers. Sequencing used immunoSEQ multiplex PCR; TCRdb keeps in-frame clones, though not all of them. The sample records more than 50,000 clones, roughly 90% being singletons. Sequenced material: CD4+ or CD8+ T cells sorted from blood, taken in a trial of the OX40 agonist ivuxolimab. The receptors were sampled from an adult with an advanced solid tumor such as melanoma, head and neck, liver or kidney cancer.

The chain couples TRBV5-1 to TRBJ2-5; D is possibly TRBD1 or TRBD2 (5 bases each). Trimming took off 4 bases at V and 3 bases at J, with 13 bases between the two ends. CDR3 size: 14 residues. Germline CDR1 reads SGHRS; CDR2 reads YFSETQ. CDR3 amino acids: CASSNAGSKETQYF. The CDR3 DNA follows: TGCGCCAGCAGCAACGCAGGGAGTAAAGAGACCCAGTACTTC.

This chain joins TRBV6-5 and TRBJ2-1; 14 bases agree with TRBD2. J lost 14 bases, V lost 5 bases, and 8 bases had no gene match. Germline assignment: CDR1 MNHEY and CDR2 SVGAGI. The CDR3 is 14 amino acids. CDR3 nucleotide sequence: TGTGCCAGCAGTCACTGGACTAGCGGGGGGTACGAGTTCTTC. The encoded protein is CASSHWTSGGYEFF.

This clone showed up just once. V is TRBV11-1 and J is TRBJ2-7; 8 nucleotides match TRBD1. V was pared by 4 bases and J by 2 bases, with 7 bases of the junction left unmatched. The CDR3 consists of 15 residues. The germline V gene encodes CDR1 SGHAT and CDR2 FQDESV (reference sequence). The CDR3 nucleotides read TGTGCCAGCAGCTCGGGGACAGGAGACGCCTACGAGCAGTACTTC. As protein: CASSSGTGDAYEQYF. Variable domain in full (rest from reference TRBV11-1 and TRBJ2-7): EAEVAQSPRYKITEKSQAVAFWCDPISGHATLYWYRQILGQGPELLVQFQDESVVDDSQLPKDRFSAERLKGVDSTLKIQPAELGDSAMYLCASSSGTGDAYEQYFGPGTRLTVT.

The chain is built from TRBV18 and TRBJ1-1; TRBD1 might be the D (6 bases). Germline CDR1 and CDR2: KGHSH and LQKENI. V lost 2 bases, J lost 1 base, and 14 bases lay in between. The CDR3 is made up of 16 amino acids. The CDR3 spells CASSPSEARGNTEAFF. CDR3 in DNA: TGTGCCAGCTCACCATCGGAAGCCAGGGGGAACACTGAAGCTTTCTTT. The entire variable domain, with the rest obtained from reference TRBV18 and TRBJ1-1, is as follows: NAGVMQNPRHLVRRRGQEARLRCSPMKGHSHVYWYRQLPEEGLKFMVYLQKENIIDESGMPKERFSAEFPKEGPSILRIQQVVRGDSAAYFCASSPSEARGNTEAFFGQGTRLTVV.

Of note for this clone: At one end, the junction sequence differs from germline, possibly due to a read error. The rearrangement links TRBV30 to TRBJ1-2, with D unresolved. This CDR3 has 14 residues. The germline V gene has CDR1 GTSNPN and CDR2 SVGIG (reference sequence). The CDR3 DNA follows: TGTGCCTGGAAAAGCCCAGCTCAACCCGGTACTTTCGCCTTC. It translates to CAWKSPAQPGTFAF.

This chain links TRBV7-7 with TRBJ2-5; tentative D call: TRBD2 (6 bases). The CDR3 is 16 residues long. Germline assignment: CDR1 SSHAT and CDR2 FNYEAQ (reference sequence). The ends were cut back, 4 bases at V and 1 base at J, with 16 bases in the middle. CDR3 amino acids: CASSSGRLVIQETQYF. DNA for the CDR3: TGTGCCAGCAGCTCCGGCCGACTAGTTATCCAAGAGACCCAGTACTTC.

The CDR3: CASSLMSLNQPQHF. Written as DNA, the CDR3 is TGTGCCAGCAGCCTAATGAGCCTCAATCAGCCCCAGCATTTT. The chain carries TRBV7-2 and TRBJ1-5; D not resolved. Trimming pared 5 bases from V and 3 bases from J, leaving 11 bases between. This CDR3 has 14 residues. Germline V gene lookup returns CDR1 SGHTA and CDR2 FQGNSA.

This chain joins TRBV7-2 and TRBJ1-5, with no clear D. Germline CDR1 is SGHTA and CDR2 is FQGNSA. This CDR3 spans 15 amino acids. Trimming removed 6 bases from V and 1 base from J, with 13 bases in between. The CDR3 nucleotides read TGTGCCAGCAGTCCTTCAGCTCGGAGCAATCAGCCCCAGCATTTT. Its protein is CASSPSARSNQPQHF.

This chain connects TRBV5-1 to TRBJ2-3; 9 bases are shared with TRBD2. From germline, CDR1 is SGHRS and CDR2 YFSETQ. The CDR3 is 17 residues long. With V trimmed by 4 bases and J by 6 bases, 15 bases remained unmatched. In nucleotides, the CDR3 is TGCGCCAGCAGCGTAGGGCAAGGCGGGAGGGCCGGGGATACGCAGTATTTT. Its protein is CASSVGQGGRAGDTQYF. Supplemented by reference TRBV5-1 and TRBJ2-3, the full variable domain reads KAGVTQTPRYLIKTRGQQVTLSCSPISGHRSVSWYQQTPGQGLQFLFEYFSETQRNKGNFPGRFSGRQFSNSRSEMNVSTLELGDSALYLCASSVGQGGRAGDTQYFGPGTRLTVL.

V and J are TRBV7-2 and TRBJ2-7; no firm D call. V was clipped by 1 base and J by 1 base, with 8 bases between them. This CDR3 spans 14 amino acids. The germline V gene has CDR1 SGHTA and CDR2 FQGNSA. The DNA of the CDR3 is TGTGCCAGCAGCTTAGATCCAGGTTCCTACGAGCAGTACTTC. Encoded protein: CASSLDPGSYEQYF.

This chain links TRBV27 with TRBJ2-1; D ambiguous. This CDR3 comprises 18 residues. Trimming removed 2 bases at V and 0 bases at J, with 17 bases between. The germline V gene has CDR1 MNHEY and CDR2 SMNVEV (reference sequence). CDR3 region: CASSLIQPPYVSYNEQFF. CDR3 coding DNA: TGTGCCAGCAGTTTAATACAGCCCCCTTACGTCTCCTACAATGAGCAGTTCTTC.

CDR3 residues: CASSYLAGGSYGYTF. CDR3 coding DNA: TGTGCCAGCAGTTACCTGGCAGGGGGCAGCTATGGCTACACCTTC. This chain joins TRBV6-6 and TRBJ1-2; 8 bases are a match to TRBD1. Looked up from germline, CDR1 is MNHNY and CDR2 is SVGAGI (reference sequence). The CDR3 loop spans 15 amino acids. With V trimmed by 2 bases and J by 4 bases, 6 bases remained unmatched.

J is TRBJ2-3 and V is TRBV9; TRBD2 is a possible D gene (5 bases). V was trimmed by 2 bases and J by 0 bases, leaving 13 bases between them. Germline V gives CDR1 SGDLS, CDR2 YYNGEE. The CDR3 covers 16 residues. CDR3 sequence (DNA): TGTGCCAGCAGCGTCTCCTCCGCGGGCAGCACAGATACGCAGTATTTT. It specifies CASSVSSAGSTDTQYF.

This clone has a single count. This chain joins TRBV7-9 and TRBJ2-5; a possible D gene is TRBD2 (6 bases). The CDR3 sequence is 17 residues long. V was clipped by 0 bases and J by 5 bases, with 19 bases between them. Germline CDR1 reads SEHNR; CDR2 reads FQNEAQ (reference sequence). CDR3 amino acids: CASSLADGGKGNETQYF. The CDR3 nucleotides are TGTGCCAGCAGCTTAGCGGATGGGGGGAAAGGTAATGAGACCCAGTACTTC.

This chain uses TRBV11-2 with TRBJ2-1; tentatively, D is TRBD1 (7 bases). The CDR3 is 14 residues long. CDR1 and CDR2 from the germline V gene are SGHAT and FQNNGV. V was trimmed by 7 bases and J by 5 bases, leaving 15 bases between them. This CDR3 is CASMGQGGHNEQFF. In DNA, the CDR3 is TGTGCCAGCATGGGCCAGGGGGGCCACAATGAGCAGTTCTTC.

The chain has TRBV7-9 and TRBJ2-2; maybe TRBD1 (5 bases). Looked up from germline, CDR1 is SEHNR and CDR2 is FQNEAQ (reference sequence). Trimming took off 2 bases at V and 6 bases at J, with 13 bases between the two ends. This CDR3 has 15 residues. Here the CDR3 DNA reads TGTGCCAGCAGCTTAATTACCCAAGGGGCCGGGGAGCTGTTTTTT. Residues: CASSLITQGAGELFF.

V and J are TRBV28 and TRBJ2-7; 9 nucleotides agree with TRBD1. This CDR3 is built from 15 residues. V lost 6 bases to trimming and J lost 4 bases; unmatched junction nucleotides: 10. CDR1 and CDR2 (germline): MDHEN, SYDVKM. The CDR3 bases are TGTGCCAGCAGCCCTACCGGGACAGGGAAATACGAGCAGTACTTC. This gives the protein CASSPTGTGKYEQYF.

V gene TRBV5-1 combines with J gene TRBJ2-1; D not certain. Trimming took off 5 bases at V and 2 bases at J, with 20 bases between the two ends. Per germline, CDR1 SGHRS and CDR2 YFSETQ. The CDR3 is 17 residues long. This chain's CDR3 is CASSIYQSPWTYNEQFF. The CDR3 DNA follows: TGCGCCAGCAGTATTTATCAGAGCCCCTGGACCTACAATGAGCAGTTCTTC.

V usage is TRBV7-2 and J usage is TRBJ2-2; D not certain. The CDR3 has 13 amino acids. Trimming took off 5 bases at V and 6 bases at J, with 10 bases between the two ends. Looked up from germline, CDR1 is SGHTA and CDR2 is FQGNSA. CDR3 sequence (DNA): TGTGCCAGCAGCAAAGGTGGACCCGGGGAGCTGTTTTTT. Translating it yields CASSKGGPGELFF.

This clone has a single count. Other DNA sequences in the sample encode the same CDR3. V is TRBV7-3 and J is TRBJ2-7; D is possibly TRBD1 (5 bases). Germline assignment: CDR1 SGHTA and CDR2 FQGTGA. V was clipped by 5 bases and J by 3 bases, with 11 bases between them. There are 13 residues in the CDR3. Here the CDR3 reads CASSPGQGYEQYF. The DNA of the CDR3 is TGTGCCAGCAGCCCTGGACAAGGCTACGAGCAGTACTTC.

The chain is built from TRBV7-8 and TRBJ1-2, with D unresolved. There are 14 residues in the CDR3. Deletions cut 1 base from V and 2 bases from J, with 8 bases between. Germline assignment: CDR1 SGHVS and CDR2 FQNEAQ. CDR3 residues: CASSLEAINYGYTF. CDR3 bases: TGTGCCAGCAGCTTAGAGGCGATCAACTATGGCTACACCTTC.

This clone was seen a few times. The chain combines TRBV27 with TRBJ1-2; 9 bases fit TRBD1. The CDR3 spans 18 residues. CDR1 is MNHEY and CDR2 is SMNVEV in the germline V gene (reference sequence). The junction had 17 bases not matched to a gene; V was cut back by 7 bases and J by 2 bases. The CDR3 loop reads CASTPYGRDREGNYGYTF. CDR3 DNA: TGTGCCAGCACACCCTACGGCCGGGACAGGGAAGGGAACTATGGCTACACCTTC.

J is TRBJ2-1 and V is TRBV6-1; 7 bases are shared with TRBD1. The trim removed 10 bases at V and 4 bases at J, leaving 13 bases unmatched. Germline CDR1 MNHNS, CDR2 SASEGT. The CDR3 loop spans 15 amino acids. The CDR3 nucleotides read TGTGCCACCGTAAGCAGGAACAGGGGATACAATGAGCAGTTCTTC. Encoded protein: CATVSRNRGYNEQFF.

This chain uses TRBV5-4 with TRBJ2-2; a possible D gene is TRBD2 (5 bases). Germline V CDR1 and CDR2: SGHNT, YYREEE (reference sequence). CDR3 length: 16 residues. Trimming left V 0 bases short and J 1 base short, with 10 bases between. The DNA for the CDR3 is TGTGCCAGCAGCTTGGATCCTAGCCGGAACACCGGGGAGCTGTTTTTT. It encodes CASSLDPSRNTGELFF.

The chain joins TRBV7-2 to TRBJ2-7; the D gene is possibly TRBD1 (5 bases). V was clipped by 3 bases and J by 2 bases, with 14 bases between them. Germline assignment: CDR1 SGHTA and CDR2 FQGNSA. The CDR3 is made up of 15 amino acids. In DNA form, the CDR3 reads TGTGCCAGCAGCTTCGACAGAACTTTAACCTACGAGCAGTACTTC. This sequence encodes CASSFDRTLTYEQYF.

The V gene is TRBV21-1, the J gene TRBJ2-1; the tabulated D call, TRBD1, remains unverified against the DNA. TRBV21-1 corresponds to a pseudogene. The CDR3 length is 14 residues. The CDR3 DNA reads TGTGCCAGCAGCAGGACAGGGGACTACAATGAGCAGTTCTTC. This translates into CASSRTGDYNEQFF.